These 11 T cell receptor beta chains were sequenced from one sample in a study of early T cells in non-severe SARS-CoV-2 infection. TCRdb redid the calling of the 5' RACE reads with MiXCR, one entry per CDR3 protein. The sample lists about 100,000 distinct CDR3 sequences; roughly 13% were seen once. Sample: whole blood. Receptor source: an adult who was a healthcare worker with PCR-confirmed SARS-CoV-2 infection or an uninfected control (not recorded which).

This clonotype was recorded at least ten times. The chain employs TRBV28 and TRBJ2-4; D possibly corresponds to TRBD1 (6 bases). Trimming shortened V by 3 bases and J by 4 bases, and 10 bases separated the two germline ends. This CDR3 has 14 residues. Germline lookup yields CDR1 MDHEN and CDR2 SYDVKM. CDR3 in DNA: TGTGCCAGCAGTTTTGGGGGCAGTAAAAACATTCAGTACTTC. This translates into CASSFGGSKNIQYF.

The chain carries TRBV9 and TRBJ2-3; the D call may be TRBD1 or TRBD2 (5 bases each). The length of the CDR3 is 16 residues. Trimming removed 5 bases from V and 2 bases from J, with 18 bases in between. Per germline, CDR1 SGDLS and CDR2 YYNGEE. Here the CDR3 reads CASSEGSRAFTDTQYF. In DNA form, the CDR3 reads TGTGCCAGCAGTGAGGGGTCCAGGGCCTTCACAGATACGCAGTATTTT.

V is TRBV29-1 and J is TRBJ2-3; D remains ambiguous. V lost 7 bases and J 6 bases, leaving 2 bases between the germline ends. The length of the CDR3 is 8 residues. CDR1 is SQVTM and CDR2 is ANQGSEA in the germline V gene. CDR3 in amino acids: CSGDTQYF. CDR3 coding DNA: TGCAGCGGTGATACGCAGTATTTT.

The chain joins TRBV28 to TRBJ1-6; 7 bases agree with TRBD1. CDR1 and CDR2 (germline): MDHEN, SYDVKM. This CDR3 contains 12 residues. CDR3 nucleotides: TGTGTCACCGCGGACAGGTTTTCACCCCTCCACTTT. It yields the protein CVTADRFSPLHF.

This chain links TRBV4-2 with TRBJ2-5, with a tentative D call TRBD2 (6 bases). The CDR3 is 12 residues long. Trimming removed 6 bases at V and 10 bases at J, with 15 bases between. Germline assignment: CDR1 LGHNA and CDR2 YNFKEQ. The CDR3 loop reads CASSLTGGRQYF. In DNA form, the CDR3 reads TGTGCCAGCAGTCTCACCGGGGGTCGCCAGTACTTC.

This clonotype was counted at least ten times. The chain joins TRBV28 to TRBJ1-5; TRBD1 agrees at 10 bases. CDR1 is MDHEN and CDR2 is SYDVKM in the germline V gene. The CDR3 has 17 residues. J was trimmed by 6 bases and V by 6 bases; bases with no gene match: 14. The CDR3 sequence is CASSPRVVGDRGQPQHF. Here the CDR3 DNA reads TGTGCCAGCAGCCCCAGGGTGGTAGGGGACAGGGGTCAGCCCCAGCATTTT. The full variable domain, in which reference TRBV28 and TRBJ1-5 provide the parts outside the CDR3, is DVKVTQSSRYLVKRTGEKVFLECVQDMDHENMFWYRQDPGLGLRLIYFSYDVKMKEKGDIPEGYSVSREKKERFSLILESASTNQTSMYLCASSPRVVGDRGQPQHFGDGTRLSIL.

This clonotype has only a few counts. The chain is built from TRBV3-1 and TRBJ2-1, with 13 bases lining up with TRBD2. CDR3 length: 16 residues. CDR1 and CDR2 (germline): LGHDT, YNNKEL (reference sequence). J lost 8 bases, V lost 3 bases, and 7 bases had no gene match. The CDR3 spells CASSHQLAGGLDEQFF. Written as DNA, the CDR3 is TGTGCCAGCAGCCACCAACTAGCGGGGGGGCTGGATGAGCAGTTCTTC.

The rearrangement links TRBV11-2 to TRBJ2-2; D may be TRBD1 or TRBD2 (5 bases each). Trimming removed 4 bases at V and 2 bases at J, with 23 bases between. The CDR3 runs 19 residues. Per the germline V gene, CDR1 is SGHAT and CDR2 is FQNNGV. The DNA of the CDR3 is TGTGCCAGCAGCTACAAGTCAATCCACGGGGCTTCTAACACCGGGGAGCTGTTTTTT. Protein: CASSYKSIHGASNTGELFF.

This clonotype was counted many times. The genes are TRBV6-1 and TRBJ2-1; TRBD2 is a possible D gene (5 bases). This CDR3 comprises 13 residues. V lost 5 bases, J lost 15 bases, and 20 bases lay in between. CDR1 is MNHNS and CDR2 is SASEGT in the germline V gene. Written as DNA, the CDR3 is TGTGCCAGCAGTTTGGGGTGGGCGGAGGCCTTGTTCTTC. It codes for CASSLGWAEALFF.

The rearrangement joins TRBV7-2 to TRBJ1-1; the D is unclear. Trimming took 5 bases from V and 5 from J, leaving 21 bases between them. CDR3 size: 16 residues. Looked up from germline, CDR1 is SGHTA and CDR2 is FQGNSA. The DNA of the CDR3 is TGTGCCAGCAGCCCAGAGGTCTGGGCTTTTGGAACTGAAGCTTTCTTT. Translating gives CASSPEVWAFGTEAFF. Supplemented by reference TRBV7-2 and TRBJ1-1, the full variable domain reads GAGVSQSPSNKVTEKGKDVELRCDPISGHTALYWYRQSLGQGLEFLIYFQGNSAPDKSGLPSDRFSAERTGGSVSTLTIQRTQQEDSAVYLCASSPEVWAFGTEAFFGQGTRLTVV.

This clonotype showed up many times. The chain carries TRBV10-3 and TRBJ1-6; D is unresolved. The V gene's germline CDR1 is ENHRY and CDR2 SYGVKD. CDR3 length: 15 amino acids. V lost 3 bases to trimming and J lost 0 bases, with 6 bases between them. The CDR3 region is CAISDGSSYNSPLHF. CDR3 nucleotide sequence: TGTGCCATCAGTGACGGGAGCTCCTATAATTCACCCCTCCACTTT.